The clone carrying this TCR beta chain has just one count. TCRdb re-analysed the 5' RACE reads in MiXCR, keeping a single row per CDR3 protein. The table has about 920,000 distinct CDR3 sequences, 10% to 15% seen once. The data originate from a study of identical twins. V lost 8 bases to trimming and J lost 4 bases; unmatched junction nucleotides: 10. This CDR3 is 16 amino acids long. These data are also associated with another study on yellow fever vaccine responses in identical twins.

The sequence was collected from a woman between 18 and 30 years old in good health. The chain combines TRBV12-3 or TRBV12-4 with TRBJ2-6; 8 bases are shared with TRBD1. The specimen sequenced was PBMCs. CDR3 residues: CASGRQGASGANVLTF. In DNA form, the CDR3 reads TGTGCCAGCGGGAGGCAGGGGGCATCCGGGGCCAACGTCCTGACTTTC.